This T cell receptor (beta chain) was sequenced for a study of neoadjuvant anti-PD-1 for oral cavity cancer. The assay was immunoSEQ multiplex PCR, and TCRdb's table has in-frame clones only and misses some. The sample carries about 24,000 clones, around a quarter recorded once. The time point was: after neoadjuvant nivolumab, at surgical resection. The material sequenced was tumor tissue, taken after nivolumab (anti-PD-1) treatment. This sequence was found in a person aged 35-79 years with oral cavity squamous cell carcinoma.

The CDR3 DNA reads as TGTGCCAGCAGTTCGTCCTTCTATGGGCGTGTCTCAGATACGCAGTATTTT. It yields the protein CASSSSFYGRVSDTQYF. V is TRBV27 and J is TRBJ2-3; D uncertain. Between the trimmed V and J ends, which lost 4 bases and 4 bases, there was a span of 21 bases. The germline V gene encodes CDR1 MNHEY and CDR2 SMNVEV (reference sequence). CDR3 length equals 17 residues.